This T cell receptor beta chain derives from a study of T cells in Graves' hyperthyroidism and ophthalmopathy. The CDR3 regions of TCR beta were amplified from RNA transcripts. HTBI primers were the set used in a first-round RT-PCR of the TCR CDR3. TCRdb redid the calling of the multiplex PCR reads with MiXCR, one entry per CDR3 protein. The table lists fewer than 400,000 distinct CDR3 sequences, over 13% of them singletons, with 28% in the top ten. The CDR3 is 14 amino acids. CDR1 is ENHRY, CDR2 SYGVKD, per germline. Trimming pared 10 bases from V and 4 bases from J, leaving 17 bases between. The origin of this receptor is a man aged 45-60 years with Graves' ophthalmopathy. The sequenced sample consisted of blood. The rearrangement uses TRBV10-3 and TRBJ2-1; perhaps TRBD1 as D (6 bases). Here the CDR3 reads CATRSGQLYNEQFF. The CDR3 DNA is TGTGCCACCCGTTCTGGACAGCTATACAATGAGCAGTTCTTC.